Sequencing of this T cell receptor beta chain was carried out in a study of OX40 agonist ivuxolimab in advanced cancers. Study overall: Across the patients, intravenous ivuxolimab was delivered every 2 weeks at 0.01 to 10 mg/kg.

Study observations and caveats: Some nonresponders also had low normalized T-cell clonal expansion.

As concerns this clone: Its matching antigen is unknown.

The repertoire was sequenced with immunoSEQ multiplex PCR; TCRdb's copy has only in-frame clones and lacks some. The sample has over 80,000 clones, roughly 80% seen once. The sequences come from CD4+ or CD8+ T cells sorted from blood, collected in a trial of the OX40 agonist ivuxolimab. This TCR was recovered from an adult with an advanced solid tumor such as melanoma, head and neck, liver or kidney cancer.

CDR3 in DNA: TGTGCCAGCAGCCAAGCAGCGGGGGAACCCACAGATACGCAGTATTTT. Translated, it gives CASSQAAGEPTDTQYF. The rearrangement joins TRBV4-2 to TRBJ2-3; 8 bases line up with TRBD2. CDR1 is LGHNA and CDR2 is YNFKEQ in the germline V gene. The length of the CDR3 is 16 residues. The trim removed 1 base at V and 2 bases at J, leaving 5 bases unmatched.